This is a list of T cell receptor beta chains from one sample in a study of CD8 T cells in Susac syndrome. A single record per CDR3 protein comes from TCRdb applying MiXCR to the immunoSEQ multiplex PCR reads. There are some 450,000 distinct CDR3 sequences in the sample; approximately 85% occur only once, and about 0.1% lies in the top ten. Sequencing input: CD8+ T cells from PBMCs. Source of these receptors: a human donor with multiple sclerosis. Each CDR3 is given with its conserved first and last residue. The D gene is left open where the match is weak. Size values are once, few and many counts, or a class for expanded clones, and some rows have none.

TRBJ2-7 | - | TRBV7-8 | - | TGTGCCAGCAGCCGCGAGGTTTCCTGCGAGCAGTACTTC | CASSREVSCEQYF
TRBJ2-2 | - | TRBV28 | - | TGTGCCAGCAGTTACGTGGAGGTGAACACCGGGGAGCTGTTTTTT | CASSYVEVNTGELFF
TRBJ1-1 | TRBD1 | TRBV30 | - | TGTGCCTGGAGTGTACAAGGGACAGGGGAGACTGAAGCTTTCTTT | CAWSVQGTGETEAFF
TRBJ1-1 | - | TRBV7-9 | - | TGTGCCAGCAGCTTAGGGGCCTCGAACACTGAAGCTTTCTTT | CASSLGASNTEAFF
TRBJ2-7 | - | TRBV4-2 | - | TGTGCCAGCAGCCCCGAAAGGGAATACTACGAGCAGTACTTC | CASSPEREYYEQYF
TRBJ2-7 | - | TRBV7-9 | - | TGTGCCAGCAGCTCCCTAGGCAGGGGAGTATTCGAGCAGTACTTC | CASSSLGRGVFEQYF
TRBJ2-3 | - | TRBV5-6 | - | TGTGCCAGCAGTGACGGACTTCTAGAACTCGATACGCAGTATTTT | CASSDGLLELDTQYF
TRBJ1-5 | - | TRBV19 | - | TGTGCCAGTAGTATAGGATTTCGGCGCTATAGCAATCAGCCCCAGCATTTT | CASSIGFRRYSNQPQHF
TRBJ2-5 | - | TRBV6-2/TRBV6-3 | few | TGTGCCAGCAGTTACTCGGGGCGCGAGACCCAGTACTTC | CASSYSGRETQYF
TRBJ2-3 | - | TRBV2 | - | TGTGCCAGCAGTGAATACCTAGCCGGTGGAGCGGATACGCAGTATTTT | CASSEYLAGGADTQYF
TRBJ1-4 | TRBD1 | TRBV7-6 | few | TGTGCCAGCAGCTCCGGGACAGGGGTTGGTGAAAAACTGTTTTTT | CASSSGTGVGEKLFF
TRBJ2-7 | - | TRBV29-1 | once | TGCAGCGTCTCCCTTGTTAGGACAAACGTCTACGAGCAGTACTTC | CSVSLVRTNVYEQYF
TRBJ2-7 | - | TRBV4-1 | - | TGCGCCAGCAGCCAAGTAGGGACATCTACCTACGAGCAGTACTTC | CASSQVGTSTYEQYF
TRBJ2-7 | TRBD2 | TRBV9 | - | TGTGCCAGCAGCGCAACTAGCGGCGAGCAGTACTTC | CASSATSGEQYF
TRBJ2-2 | TRBD2 | TRBV7-9 | once | TGTGCCAGCAGCTCCACTAGCGGGAGGGGCGCCGGGGAGCTGTTTTTT | CASSSTSGRGAGELFF